This T cell receptor (beta chain) was obtained from a study of technical replicates of blood from a handful of donors. Method: immunoSEQ multiplex PCR; TCRdb's copy keeps in-frame clones and lacks some. The sample shows roughly 71,000 clones, roughly 92% of them seen only once. CDR3 length equals 15 residues. Germline V gives CDR1 SGHNT, CDR2 YYREEE (reference sequence). V lost 3 bases and J 3 bases, leaving 15 bases between the germline ends. Sample: T cells isolated from PBMCs. The V call is TRBV5-4, the J call TRBJ1-2, with D maybe TRBD1 (5 bases). The clonotype comes from a human donor in good health. The CDR3 sequence is CASSSALSGDYGYTF. The CDR3 DNA follows: TGTGCCAGCAGCTCAGCTCTCTCGGGGGACTATGGCTACACCTTC.